The 5 T cell receptor beta chains below all came from one sample that was sequenced in a study of blood T cell repertoires in COVID-19 (TCRdb year 2020). Library preparation was by the immunoSEQ multiplex PCR assay. TCRdb mirrors the immuneACCESS table, restricted to in-frame sequences. Some clones are absent from its copies; in checked studies, under half trace to an unresolved V gene, and the reason for the others is unknown. Counted in this sample were some 300,000 clones; about nine tenths of them appeared once. The top ten hold over 5.5% of the sample. What was sequenced was peripheral blood. These receptors came from a woman aged 50 to 65 with COVID-19, enrolled during active disease.

This clone was observed a few times. The chain joins TRBV30 to TRBJ1-3; possible D gene TRBD1, 5 bases. Germline CDR1 GTSNPN, CDR2 SVGIG (reference sequence). With 1 base removed from V and 4 bases from J, the gap between germline ends came to 14 bases. The CDR3 extends over 15 amino acids. Here the CDR3 DNA reads TGTGCCTGGAGTGGATCCGGGGGAGCAGGAAACACCATATATTTT. Its translation is CAWSGSGGAGNTIYF. Variable domain in full (rest from reference TRBV30 and TRBJ1-3): SQTIHQWPATLVQPVGSPLSLECTVEGTSNPNLYWYRQAAGRGLQLLFYSVGIGQISSEVPQNLSASRPQDRQFILSSKKLLLSDSGFYLCAWSGSGGAGNTIYFGEGSWLTVV.

The CDR3 sequence: CASSEVEGVGTDTQYF. DNA for the CDR3: TGCGCCAGCAGTGAGGTTGAAGGGGTGGGCACAGATACGCAGTATTTT. V and J are TRBV10-2 and TRBJ2-3; tentatively, D is TRBD1 (5 bases). Germline lookup yields CDR1 WSHSY and CDR2 SAAADI. This CDR3 has 16 residues. V lost 2 bases and J 1 base, leaving 13 bases between the germline ends.

This clone has only one observation. J is TRBJ1-4 and V is TRBV6-5; a weak D match, TRBD1 (6 bases). The CDR3 loop spans 14 amino acids. Germline CDR1 is MNHEY and CDR2 is SVGAGI. Trimming left V 6 bases short and J 7 bases short, with 15 bases between. The CDR3 is CASRKQGGSEKLFF. The CDR3 DNA is TGTGCCAGCAGGAAACAGGGCGGGAGTGAAAAACTGTTTTTT.

The chain uses TRBV10-3 and TRBJ2-7; D is possibly TRBD2 (5 bases). The CDR3 length is 13 residues. Per the germline V gene, CDR1 is ENHRY and CDR2 is SYGVKD. Trimming removed 7 bases from V and 0 bases from J, with 10 bases in between. CDR3 protein: CAITGNPSYEQYF. The DNA for the CDR3 is TGTGCCATCACGGGGAACCCCTCCTACGAGCAGTACTTC.

The rearrangement joins TRBV4-1 to TRBJ2-2, with 16 bases matching TRBD2. Germline CDR1 and CDR2: MGHRA and YSYEKL. CDR3 length: 22 amino acids. Losses at the gene ends were 0 bases for V and 4 bases for J; bases not matched to a gene: 14. CDR3 protein: CASSQEFGFGTSGRAGTGELFF. CDR3 DNA: TGCGCCAGCAGCCAAGAGTTCGGTTTTGGGACTAGCGGGAGGGCGGGCACCGGGGAGCTGTTTTTT.